The subject of this entry is one T cell receptor (beta chain). PCR primers comprised 60 Vbeta and 13 Jbeta primers. Sequencing was performed with immunoSEQ multiplex PCR; in TCRdb, only in-frame clones are kept and a portion is missing. The sample includes some 39,000 clones. Germline CDR1 and CDR2: MNHNY and SVGAGI (reference sequence). Trimming pared 2 bases from V and 5 bases from J, leaving 12 bases between. CDR3 size: 15 residues. The data belong to a study of cytomegalovirus exposure and HLA in healthy donors. For the study at large: Drawn from HLA-typed donors, around 85 million unique TCRs were held in an early data release.

Specimen: PBMCs. The source is a male donor in good health and CMV-seronegative. The chain is built from TRBV6-6 and TRBJ2-2; D is possibly TRBD1 (5 bases). The CDR3 nucleotides read TGTGCCAGCAGTTACGGCGTCAGGGATACCGGGGAGCTGTTTTTT. Residues: CASSYGVRDTGELFF.